The following is a TCR beta chain sequence with its context. From germline, CDR1 is SQVTM and CDR2 ANQGSEA. Trimming cost V 5 bases and J 8 bases, with 16 bases left between them. The CDR3 has 14 residues. Amplified TCR beta CDR3 regions derived from RNA transcripts. A set of HTBI primers served as the primers for a first-round RT-PCR of the TCR CDR3. TCRdb ran MiXCR on the multiplex PCR reads and lists one entry per CDR3 protein. This table holds 800,000 or so distinct CDR3 sequences, roughly 40% found once. This sample is drawn from a study of T cells in Graves' hyperthyroidism and ophthalmopathy. Diagnoses were made from clinical symptoms, serum measures (thyroxine and TRAb), thyroid ultrasound and orbital computed tomography.

This clonotype was sampled from a man between 18 and 29 years old with Graves' hyperthyroidism. Sequencing was done on a sample of blood. The rearrangement joins TRBV29-1 to TRBJ1-6; a weak D match, TRBD1 (5 bases). The CDR3 DNA reads TGCAGCGTTTTACGGGGGAGCAACGATTCACCCCTCCACTTT. This gives the protein CSVLRGSNDSPLHF.